Shown below are 12 T cell receptor beta chains from a single sample sequenced in a study of T cell clonality in common variable immunodeficiency. Produced via immunoSEQ multiplex PCR; TCRdb's table is partial and in-frame only. This repertoire holds around 39,000 clones, and none appear only once. Sequenced sample: peripheral blood mononuclear cells. Every receptor here comes from a person aged 18 to 70 in good health.

This clone was detected many times. The read is 3 residues too short to cover the CDR3 end, so that end is filled in from the germline J gene. This chain links TRBV7-8 with TRBJ2-4, with D unresolved. The V end was cut by 5 bases, the J end by 0 bases, with 5 bases between. The CDR3 covers 13 residues. From germline, CDR1 is SGHVS and CDR2 FQNEAQ. The DNA read from the CDR3 is TGTGCCAGCAGCCCCCTAGCCAAAAACATT. It specifies CASSPLAKNI. The CDR3 in full is CASSPLAKNIQYF.

Ten or more counts support this clone. The CDR3 region is CASSEGQTPQETQYF. The DNA read from the CDR3 is TGTGCCAGCTCGGAAGGACAGACACCCCAAGAGACC. The genes are TRBV18 and TRBJ2-5; TRBD1 is a possible D gene (6 bases). The read stops 3 residues short of the end of the CDR3; the missing end is completed from the germline J gene. There are 15 residues in the CDR3. V dropped 6 bases and J dropped 1 base, with 15 bases sitting between them. Germline V gives CDR1 KGHSH, CDR2 LQKENI.

This clone was found many times. Incomplete CDR3 DNA: TGTGCCAGCTCGACCGGGACTCGGTTAGGCGAG. Protein: CASSTGTRLGE. The whole CDR3 reads CASSTGTRLGEQYF. The V gene is TRBV12-3 or TRBV12-4, the J gene TRBJ2-7; possibly TRBD2 for D (6 bases). The read halts 3 residues ahead of the CDR3 end, with the missing end drawn from the germline J gene. The V gene lost 8 bases and the J gene lost 6 bases, with 20 bases spanning the gap. The CDR3 is 14 amino acids.

At least ten counts were recorded for this clone. The DNA ends 3 residues before the CDR3 does, and the rest of the CDR3 is filled in from the germline J gene. V usage is TRBV5-4 and J usage is TRBJ2-1; D might be TRBD2 (6 bases). The CDR3 is 15 residues long. The V end lost 4 bases, the J end lost 0 bases, and 11 bases lay between the germline ends. Germline assignment: CDR1 SGHNT and CDR2 YYREEE (reference sequence). Here the CDR3 reads CASSPGLPSYNEQFF. CDR3 DNA (partial): TGTGCCAGCAGCCCCGGACTACCCTCCTACAATGAG.

This clone was recorded at least ten times. The missing CDR3 end, 3 residues past where the read stops, is filled in from the germline J gene. The V gene is TRBV20-1, the J gene TRBJ1-1; 8 bases agree with TRBD1. There are 13 residues in the CDR3. Germline V gene data show CDR1 as DFQATT and CDR2 as SNEGSKA (reference sequence). Trimming took 5 bases from V and 4 from J; bases not matched to a gene: 6. The CDR3: CSARTGSSTEAFF. CDR3 DNA, as far as it was read: TGCAGTGCTCGGACAGGGTCCAGCACTGAA.

Turning to this clone: The read gets to within 3 residues of the CDR3 end, and the germline J gene fills in the rest. V usage is TRBV7-2 and J usage is TRBJ1-1, with D unclear. The germline V gene has CDR1 SGHTA and CDR2 FQGNSA. The CDR3 totals 14 residues. Trimming cost V 1 base and J 5 bases, with 11 bases left between them. CDR3 bases read: TGTGCCAGCAGCTTAGTGAGGGTACGGACTGAA. Protein: CASSLVRVRTE. The full CDR3 protein is CASSLVRVRTEAFF.

This clone was observed many times. The sequenced fragment ends 3 residues before the CDR3 boundary, so the rest is inferred from the germline J gene. The rearrangement joins TRBV2 to TRBJ1-2; TRBD1 matches at 7 bases. V trimming: 5 bases; J trimming: 5 bases; junction bases outside the gene matches: 11. Looked up from germline, CDR1 is SNHLY and CDR2 is FYNNEI. There are 15 residues in the CDR3. CDR3 region: CASSLEGAPLYGYTF. The CDR3 bases that were read are TGTGCCAGCAGTTTAGAGGGGGCTCCCCTTTATGGC. Combining the CDR3 with reference TRBV2 and TRBJ1-2 gives the whole variable domain EPEVTQTPSHQVTQMGQEVILRCVPISNHLYFYWYRQILGQKVEFLVSFYNNEISEKSEIFDDQFSVERPDGSNFTLKIRSTKLEDSAMYFCASSLEGAPLYGYTFGSGTRLTVV.

This clone has at least ten counts. Sequencing ends 3 residues short of the CDR3 end; the germline J gene provides the rest. This rearrangement joins TRBV7-3 to TRBJ2-1; 9 bases line up with TRBD2. Germline assignment: CDR1 SGHTA and CDR2 FQGTGA. CDR3 length equals 16 residues. J lost 3 bases, V lost 5 bases, and 8 bases had no gene match. CDR3 region: CASSPAGGRSYNEQFF. The CDR3 bases that were read are TGTGCCAGCAGCCCGGCGGGGGGGCGGAGCTACAATGAG.

This clone was counted many times. The CDR3 is cut off 3 residues early in the read; its end comes from the germline J gene. The chain recombines TRBV18 with TRBJ2-5, with 9 bases lining up with TRBD2. The CDR3 extends over 17 amino acids. J was trimmed by 4 bases and V by 1 base; bases with no gene match: 10. Looked up from germline, CDR1 is KGHSH and CDR2 is LQKENI. CDR3 region: CASSPQRGGAGIETQYF. The covered CDR3 bases are TGTGCCAGCTCACCACAACGCGGGGGGGCCGGAATAGAGACC.

Points on this clone: The read ends 3 residues shy of where the CDR3 ends; the end is completed using the germline J gene. The chain is built from TRBV6-1 and TRBJ2-5; the D is unclear. The V and J ends lost 2 bases and 0 bases respectively, with 16 bases between them. Germline CDR1 reads MNHNS; CDR2 reads SASEGT. The CDR3 totals 17 residues. The covered CDR3 bases are TGTGCCAGCAGTGAACTCGCTGGCAGTTTTTACCAAGAGACC. The encoded protein is CASSELAGSFYQET. From start to end, the CDR3 is CASSELAGSFYQETQYF.

Many counts were recorded for this clone. The CDR3 goes on 3 residues after the read ends, and that part is filled in from the germline J gene. Different DNA sequences within this sample yield the same CDR3. The chain has TRBV7-3 and TRBJ1-3; 9 bases are shared with TRBD1. After removal of 4 bases from V and 4 bases from J, the junction contained 8 bases not matched to a gene. In germline, CDR1 is SGHTA, CDR2 FQGTGA. The CDR3 contains 16 residues. The CDR3: CASSSPGQGRGNTIYF. CDR3 bases read: TGTGCCAGCAGCTCTCCGGGACAGGGAAGGGGAAACACC.

This clone was picked up a small number of times. The CDR3 end lies 3 residues beyond the end of the read and is filled in from the germline J gene. This chain uses TRBV19 with TRBJ2-7; TRBD2 matches 7 bases. The CDR3 extends over 15 amino acids. With 1 base clipped from V and 1 base from J, the junction kept 4 bases outside the gene matches. The V gene's germline CDR1 is LNHDA and CDR2 SQIVND (reference sequence). Incomplete CDR3 DNA: TGTGCCAGTAGTATAGGGGCGGGAGAGTCCTACGAG. Translating gives CASSIGAGESYE. The complete CDR3 sequence is CASSIGAGESYEQYF.